This TCR beta chain was captured in a study of blood T cell repertoires in COVID-19 (dated by TCRdb to the early 2020s). General notes on the study: The collaborator samples originated in the United States, Italy and Spain and spanned the acute and convalescent phases of COVID-19. The material from the prospective study consisted of cDNA or gDNA derived from T cells, B-cell-depleted T cells, or PBMCs. The dataset comprised deeply sampled blood TCRbeta repertoires from subjects exposed to, actively infected with, or recovered from COVID-19. The repertoires were released in a freely available public database meant as a resource for research on the immune response to SARS-CoV-2. The samples were drawn from the first 160 participants of the ongoing ImmuneRACE study and from 1,254 subjects provided by 6 global collaborators. Nearly every sample came with metadata listing a de-identified subject ID, COVID-19 status, age in years and sex. Where HLA class I and class II types were available, the types were taken from metadata supplied by the sample provider, not from assay-based typing.

Whole blood was collected in K2EDTA tubes by collaborating institutions according to the institutions' own protocols. For TCRbeta analysis, collaborators shipped samples in one of three forms: frozen whole blood, isolated PBMCs, or DNA extracted from either of those sample types. The CDR3 spans 16 residues, from the cysteine through the phenylalanine. The retained sequence is limited to the CDR3, 48 bases, with the frame set at the first base. Based on the germline V gene (reference sequence), the CDR1 and CDR2 sequences are GTSNPN and SVGIG. The germline V and J ends show losses of 4 bases and 7 bases respectively, and no gene match explains 12 bases of the junction. With regard to this clone: Its antigen has not been determined. No base qualities exist here, and no much larger clone lies one base off it.

The immunoSEQ Assay, a bias-controlled multiplex PCR, was used to amplify TCRbeta CDR3 regions from genomic DNA. In the original analysis: Nucleated cell counts per sample were estimated from amplification of reference gene primers within the assay. To quantify the absolute abundance of each unique TCRbeta CDR3 rearrangement, sequence reads were collapsed and filtered. For each sample, productive Simpson clonality was calculated as the square root of Simpson's diversity index over productive rearrangements. This is the immuneACCESS table as TCRdb keeps it, with only in-frame sequences that have V and J called. A part of the clones is gone; compared with another copy, unresolved V genes explain less than half, and the rest is unexplained. V and J calls and clone size are given by that table; D and trimming were obtained from the DNA. Here the sample has some 140,000 clones; about 79% occur a single time. Clones ranked in the top ten supply around 2.7% of the sample.

The study at large found these results: How much clinical and demographic metadata was included differed by source and by participant, and the metadata was provided uncurated.

The sample comprised peripheral blood. The rearranged segments are TRBV30 and TRBJ1-4, with 10 central nucleotides matching TRBD1. This clonotype was sampled from a woman aged 80 or over with acute or convalescent COVID-19. CDR3 sequence: CAWTSGTGVVGEKLFF. The bases read TGTGCCTGGACCTCCGGGACAGGGGTAGTAGGTGAAAAACTGTTTTTT.